Listed here is a single T cell receptor beta chain. With template switching, a universal primer site was added, and the cDNA carried unique molecular identifiers. Each CDR3 protein is one row after TCRdb ran MiXCR on the 5' RACE reads. This table holds hundreds of thousands of distinct CDR3 sequences, roughly 18% found once. This record comes from a study of identical twins. Trimming pared 6 bases from V and 2 bases from J, leaving 14 bases between. This CDR3 has 13 residues. Germline CDR1 DFQATT, CDR2 SNEGSKA (reference sequence). The sample also formed part of further work on T cells expressing NK-cell markers. That paper states: In roughly six donors, dominant NKG2C+ clonotypes were about 1.0-8% of CD8+ T cells.

The sequence came from a woman younger than 35 in good health. The specimen sequenced was PBMCs. V and J are TRBV20-1 and TRBJ2-7; maybe TRBD1 (6 bases). In nucleotides, the CDR3 is TGCAGTGCGGTGCCCCGGACAGCCTACGAGCAGTACTTC. Protein sequence: CSAVPRTAYEQYF.